This T cell receptor beta chain was recorded in a study of PD-1 blockade in mismatch repair-deficient tumors. Notes on the study in general: Tumor-resident clones, often undetectable pretreatment in blood, expanded then contracted after pembrolizumab.

The assay was immunoSEQ multiplex PCR, and TCRdb's table has in-frame clones only and misses some. The data show some 84,000 clones, roughly 80% seen once. Trimming left V 4 bases short and J 1 base short, with 10 bases between. This CDR3 is 14 amino acids long. Germline V lookup: CDR1 SNHLY, CDR2 FYNNEI. As regards this clone: What it binds is not known.

The sample was peripheral blood, taken 12 weeks after starting pembrolizumab. The TCR was taken from an adult with mismatch repair-deficient cancer. The V gene is TRBV2, the J gene TRBJ2-5; D possibly uses TRBD1 or TRBD2 (5 bases each). The CDR3 is CASSGGPIQETQYF. CDR3 sequence (DNA): TGTGCCAGCAGTGGGGGACCAATCCAAGAGACCCAGTACTTC.